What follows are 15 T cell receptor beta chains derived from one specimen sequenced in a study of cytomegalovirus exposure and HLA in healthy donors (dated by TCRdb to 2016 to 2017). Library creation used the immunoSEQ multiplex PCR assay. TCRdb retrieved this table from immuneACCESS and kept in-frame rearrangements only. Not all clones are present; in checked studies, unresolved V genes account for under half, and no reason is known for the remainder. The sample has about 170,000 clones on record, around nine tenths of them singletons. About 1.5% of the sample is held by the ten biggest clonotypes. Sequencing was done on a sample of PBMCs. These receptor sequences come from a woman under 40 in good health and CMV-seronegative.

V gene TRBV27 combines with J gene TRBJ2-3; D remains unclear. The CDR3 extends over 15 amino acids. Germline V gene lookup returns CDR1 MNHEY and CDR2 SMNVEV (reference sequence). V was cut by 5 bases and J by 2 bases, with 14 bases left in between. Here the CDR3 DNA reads TGTGCCAGCAGTATTAAGACTTTCCCCACAGATACGCAGTATTTT. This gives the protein CASSIKTFPTDTQYF.

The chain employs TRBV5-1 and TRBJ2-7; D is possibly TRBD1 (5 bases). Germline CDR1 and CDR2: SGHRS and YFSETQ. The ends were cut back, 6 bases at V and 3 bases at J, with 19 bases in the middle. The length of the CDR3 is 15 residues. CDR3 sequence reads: CASKDVDRWVYEQYF. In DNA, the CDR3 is TGCGCCAGCAAGGACGTCGACAGATGGGTCTACGAGCAGTACTTC.

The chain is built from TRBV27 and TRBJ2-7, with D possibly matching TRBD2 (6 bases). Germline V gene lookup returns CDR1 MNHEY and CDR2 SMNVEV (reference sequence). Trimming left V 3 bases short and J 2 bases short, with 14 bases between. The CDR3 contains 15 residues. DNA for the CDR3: TGTGCCAGCAGTTTGGGGGGAAGGTACCCCTACGAGCAGTACTTC. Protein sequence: CASSLGGRYPYEQYF.

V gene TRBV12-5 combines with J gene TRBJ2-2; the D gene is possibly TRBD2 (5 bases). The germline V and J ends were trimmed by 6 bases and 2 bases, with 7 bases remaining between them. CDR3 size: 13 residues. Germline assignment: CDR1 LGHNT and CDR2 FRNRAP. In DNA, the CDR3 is TGTGCTAGTGGGAGGGTAAACACCGGGGAGCTGTTTTTT. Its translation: CASGRVNTGELFF. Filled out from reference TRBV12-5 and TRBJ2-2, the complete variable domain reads DARVTQTPRHKVTEMGQEVTMRCQPILGHNTVFWYRQTMMQGLELLAYFRNRAPLDDSGMPKDRFSAEMPDATLATLKIQPSEPRDSAVYFCASGRVNTGELFFGEGSRLTVL.

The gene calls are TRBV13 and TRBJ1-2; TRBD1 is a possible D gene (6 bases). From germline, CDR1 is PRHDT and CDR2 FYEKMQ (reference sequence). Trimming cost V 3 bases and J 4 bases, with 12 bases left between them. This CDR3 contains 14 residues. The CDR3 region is CASSFPGTPYGYTF. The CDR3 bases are TGTGCCAGCAGCTTTCCCGGGACACCCTATGGCTACACCTTC.

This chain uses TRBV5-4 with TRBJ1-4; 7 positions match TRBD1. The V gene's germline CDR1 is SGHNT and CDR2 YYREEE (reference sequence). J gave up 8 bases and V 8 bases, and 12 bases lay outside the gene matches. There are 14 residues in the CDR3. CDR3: CARSRTGDEEKLFF. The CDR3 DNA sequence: TGTGCCAGGTCCCGAACAGGGGATGAAGAAAAACTGTTTTTT.

CDR3 sequence: CASSRHMLSVLTF. In nucleotides, the CDR3 is TGTGCCAGCAGCCGCCACATGCTTTCCGTCCTGACTTTC. This chain connects TRBV11-2 to TRBJ2-6; no clear D gene. The germline V gene has CDR1 SGHAT and CDR2 FQNNGV. V was shortened by 5 bases and J by 12 bases, with 14 bases between the two germline ends. The CDR3 runs 13 residues. Variable domain in full (rest from reference TRBV11-2 and TRBJ2-6): EAGVAQSPRYKIIEKRQSVAFWCNPISGHATLYWYQQILGQGPKLLIQFQNNGVVDDSQLPKDRFSAERLKGVDSTLKIQPAKLEDSAVYLCASSRHMLSVLTFGAGSRLTVL.

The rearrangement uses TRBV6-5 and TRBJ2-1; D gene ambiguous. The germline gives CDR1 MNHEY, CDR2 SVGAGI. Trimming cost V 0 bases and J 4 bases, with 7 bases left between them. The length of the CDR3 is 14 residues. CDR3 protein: CASSYSSGYNEQFF. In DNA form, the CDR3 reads TGTGCCAGCAGTTACTCGAGTGGTTACAATGAGCAGTTCTTC.

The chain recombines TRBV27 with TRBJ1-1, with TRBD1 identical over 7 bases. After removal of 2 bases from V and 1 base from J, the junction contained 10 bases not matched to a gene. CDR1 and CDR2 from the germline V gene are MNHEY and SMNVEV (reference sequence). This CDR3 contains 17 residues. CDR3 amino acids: CASSLPDRAPSNTEAFF. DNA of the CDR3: TGTGCCAGCAGTTTACCTGACAGGGCCCCGTCGAACACTGAAGCTTTCTTT.

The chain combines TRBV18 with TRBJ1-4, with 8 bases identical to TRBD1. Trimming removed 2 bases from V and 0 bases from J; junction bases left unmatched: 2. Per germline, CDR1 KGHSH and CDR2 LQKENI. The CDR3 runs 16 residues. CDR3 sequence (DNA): TGTGCCAGCTCACCAGGACAGGGCGCAACTAATGAAAAACTGTTTTTT. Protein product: CASSPGQGATNEKLFF.

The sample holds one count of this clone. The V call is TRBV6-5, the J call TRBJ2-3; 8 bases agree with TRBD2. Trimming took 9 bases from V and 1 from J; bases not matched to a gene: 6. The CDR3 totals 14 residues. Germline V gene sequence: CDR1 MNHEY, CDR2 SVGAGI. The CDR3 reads CASQSGGRTDTQYF. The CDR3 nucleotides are TGTGCCAGTCAAAGCGGGGGACGCACAGATACGCAGTATTTT.

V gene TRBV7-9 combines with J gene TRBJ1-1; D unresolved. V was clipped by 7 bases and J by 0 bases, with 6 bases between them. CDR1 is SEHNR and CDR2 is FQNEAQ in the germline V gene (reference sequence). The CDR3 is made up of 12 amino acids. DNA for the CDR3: TGTGCCAGCATCCTAATGAACACTGAAGCTTTCTTT. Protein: CASILMNTEAFF.

CDR3 nucleotides: TGTGCCAGCAGTTACTCGGGCGTATTCTCTGGAAACACCATATATTTT. Translated: CASSYSGVFSGNTIYF. This chain connects TRBV6-6 to TRBJ1-3, with D uncertain. The CDR3 totals 16 residues. V lost 0 bases to trimming and J lost 0 bases, with 9 bases between them. Germline V gene data show CDR1 as MNHNY and CDR2 as SVGAGI (reference sequence).

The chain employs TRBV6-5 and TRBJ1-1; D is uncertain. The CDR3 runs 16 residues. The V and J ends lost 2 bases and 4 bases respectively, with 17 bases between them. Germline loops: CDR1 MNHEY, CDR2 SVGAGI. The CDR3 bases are TGTGCCAGCAGTTACGAACAGATAGAGTACGGCACTGAAGCTTTCTTT. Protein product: CASSYEQIEYGTEAFF.

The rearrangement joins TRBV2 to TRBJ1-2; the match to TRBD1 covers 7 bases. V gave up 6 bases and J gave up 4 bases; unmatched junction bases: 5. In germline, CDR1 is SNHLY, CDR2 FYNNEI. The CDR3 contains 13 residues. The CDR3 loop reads CASSEQGFYGYTF. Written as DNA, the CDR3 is TGTGCCAGCAGCGAACAGGGGTTCTATGGCTACACCTTC.